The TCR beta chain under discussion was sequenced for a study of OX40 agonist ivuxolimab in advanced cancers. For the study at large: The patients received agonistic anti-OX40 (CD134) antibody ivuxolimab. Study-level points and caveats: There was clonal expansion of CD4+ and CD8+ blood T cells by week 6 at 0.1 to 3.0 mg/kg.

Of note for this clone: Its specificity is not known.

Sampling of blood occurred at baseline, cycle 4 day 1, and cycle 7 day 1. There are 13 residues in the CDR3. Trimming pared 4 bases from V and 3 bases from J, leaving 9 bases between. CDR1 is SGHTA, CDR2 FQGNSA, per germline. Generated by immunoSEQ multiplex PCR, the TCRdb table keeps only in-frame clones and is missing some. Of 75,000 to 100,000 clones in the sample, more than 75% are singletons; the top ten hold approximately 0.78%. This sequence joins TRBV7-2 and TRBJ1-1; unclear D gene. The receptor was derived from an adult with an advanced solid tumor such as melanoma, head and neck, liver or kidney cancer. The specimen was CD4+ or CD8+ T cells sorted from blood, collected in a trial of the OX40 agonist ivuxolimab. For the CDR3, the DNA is TGTGCCAGCAGCTGGACCGGGGACACTGAAGCTTTCTTT. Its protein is CASSWTGDTEAFF.